Listed below are T cell receptor beta chains from one sample, sequenced in a study of blood T cells in healthy people across ages. TCRdb reprocessed the 5' RACE reads with MiXCR, giving one entry per CDR3 protein. The table has 700,000 to 850,000 distinct CDR3 sequences, less than 70% seen once; the top ten hold roughly two fifths. The sequenced material came from blood. The source is an elderly man in good health. Both conserved end residues are part of each CDR3. A D gene is named only where the DNA matches it firmly. Some rows mark clone size as missing; the rest say once, few, many or name a class of expanded clone.

TRBV29-1	TRBJ1-4	.	.	TGCAGCGTTGGGTCTCTTAGTGAAAAACTGTTTTTT	CSVGSLSEKLFF
TRBV12-3/TRBV12-4	TRBJ2-1	TRBD1	few	TGTGCCAGCAGTTTAATAGGACAGGGGGGATTTCTTTTCAATGAGCAGTTCTTC	CASSLIGQGGFLFNEQFF
TRBV6-2/TRBV6-3	TRBJ2-3	TRBD1	.	TGTGCCAGCAGTTCACACAGGGGGGCCTACAATGAGCAGTATTTT	CASSSHRGAYNEQYF
TRBV5-1	TRBJ1-2	.	.	TGCGCCAGCAGCTTGGGATCCCCCTATGGCTACACCTTC	CASSLGSPYGYTF
TRBV5-1	TRBJ2-1	.	.	TGCGCCAGCAGCCGGGCGGAAGGATCCTACAATGAGCAGTTCTTC	CASSRAEGSYNEQFF
TRBV20-1	TRBJ2-1	TRBD2	.	TGCAGTGCCCAGGGCGGGAGGGGATACAATGAGCAGTTCTTC	CSAQGGRGYNEQFF
TRBV9	TRBJ2-7	TRBD2	.	TGTGCCAGCAGCGAGCGGACTAGCGGGGACAATGAGCAGTACTTC	CASSERTSGDNEQYF
TRBV6-2/TRBV6-3	TRBJ2-2	.	.	TGTGCCAGCAAGCCAAGTAACACCGGGGAGCTGTTTTTT	CASKPSNTGELFF
TRBV7-2	TRBJ1-5	.	.	TGTGCCAGCAGCCAGAAGGGAGTCGGCCGACGTGGCGAGCCCCAGCATTTT	CASSQKGVGRRGEPQHF
TRBV11-3	TRBJ2-7	TRBD1	many	TGTGCCAGCAGCTTCGACAGGGGCTACGAGCAGTACTTC	CASSFDRGYEQYF
TRBV20-1	TRBJ1-2	TRBD1	.	TGCAGTGCTCTACGGACAGGGGGAGGCTACACCTTC	CSALRTGGGYTF
TRBV6-5	TRBJ1-6	.	.	TGTGCCAGCCGCCGGGGGGGACTCAATTCACCCCTCCACTTT	CASRRGGLNSPLHF
TRBV5-1	TRBJ1-2	.	.	TGCGCCAGCAGCTCTCAGAGGGCTGATGGCTACACCTTC	CASSSQRADGYTF
TRBV12-3/TRBV12-4	TRBJ2-5	TRBD2	.	TGTGCCAGCAGTTTGGAGACTAGCGGGAGTAGGAACAATGAGCAGTACTTC	CASSLETSGSRNNEQYF
TRBV6-1	TRBJ2-3	TRBD1	.	TGTGCCAGCAGGTGGGACAGAAGCACAGATACGCAGTATTTT	CASRWDRSTDTQYF
TRBV5-1	TRBJ2-3	.	.	TGCGCCAGCAGCTTAACCTCCTCGGAAGATACGCAGTATTTT	CASSLTSSEDTQYF
TRBV7-2	TRBJ2-5	.	.	TGTGCCAGCAGCTTAGTGTGGATCCAAGAGACCCAGTACTTC	CASSLVWIQETQYF
TRBV25-1	TRBJ1-1	.	.	TGTGCCAGCAGTGATCTCGTTGGACGGCCAGGCGGAACTGAAGCTTTCTTT	CASSDLVGRPGGTEAFF
TRBV10-3	TRBJ2-1	.	few	TGTGCCCTTGCACGGGGAAAGGACAATGAGCAGTTCTTC	CALARGKDNEQFF
TRBV6-1	TRBJ2-3	.	few	TGTGCCAGCACAGGAGAAGGGGTCGAGCACAGATACGCGTATTTT	CASTGEGVEHRYAYF
TRBV5-6	TRBJ2-1	.	once	TGTGCCAGCAGCTTGATCCGGGGAGACAATGAGCAGTTCTTC	CASSLIRGDNEQFF
TRBV3-1	TRBJ2-1	TRBD2	.	TGTGCCAGCAGCCAAGATAGATCGGGGGGGGAGCAGTTCTTC	CASSQDRSGGEQFF
TRBV12-5	TRBJ2-1	TRBD2	few	TGTGCTAGTGGTTTGGTACTACCGGGGACTAGATCCTACAATGAGCAGTTCTTC	CASGLVLPGTRSYNEQFF
TRBV10-3	TRBJ2-5	.	.	TGTGCCATCAGCCGGGACATAGAAGAGACCCAGTACTTC	CAISRDIEETQYF
TRBV27	TRBJ2-7	TRBD1	.	TGTGCCAGCAGCCGGCCGGACAGGGGTTTCGAGCAGTACTTC	CASSRPDRGFEQYF
TRBV9	TRBJ2-7	TRBD2	few	TGTGCCAGCAGCCCCCGACTAGCGCCTCGTTACGAGCAGTACTTC	CASSPRLAPRYEQYF
TRBV24-1	TRBJ2-6	.	few	TGTGCCACCAGTGATGCAGGGGTCGGGGCCAACGTCCTGACTTTC	CATSDAGVGANVLTF
TRBV12-5	TRBJ2-7	.	.	TGTGCTAGTGGTTTGGTAATTTACGAGCAGTACTTC	CASGLVIYEQYF
TRBV7-2	TRBJ2-5	TRBD2	.	TGTGCCAGCAGCCAGCGGGGGGGGAACAATGAGCAGTACTTC	CASSQRGGNNEQYF
TRBV7-9	TRBJ2-2	.	.	TGTGCCAGCAGCTCGCTCGCTACTTACACCGGGGAGCTGTTTTTT	CASSSLATYTGELFF
TRBV9	TRBJ2-5	TRBD2	few	TGTGCCAGCAGCGTAGGGGTCAGCGGGAGGGGAGAGACCCAGTACTTC	CASSVGVSGRGETQYF
TRBV29-1	TRBJ1-1	TRBD1	.	TGCAGCGTTGAATATTGGACAGGGTTCAGTGAAGCTTTCTTT	CSVEYWTGFSEAFF
TRBV20-1	TRBJ1-4	.	.	TGCAGTGCTATTAGGGCTGAAAAACTGTTTTTT	CSAIRAEKLFF
TRBV2	TRBJ2-3	TRBD2	.	TGTGCCAGCAGTGAAGGGCTAGCGGGAGCAGTGAGGAGTACGCAGTATTTT	CASSEGLAGAVRSTQYF
TRBV25-1	TRBJ1-2	.	once	TGTGCCAGCAGTTCCCCACAGACTGCAGGGGGCTACACCTTC	CASSSPQTAGGYTF
TRBV6-5	TRBJ1-2	.	.	TGTGCCAGCAGTTACTCGGGGGGGCGCAAAGGCTACACCTTC	CASSYSGGRKGYTF
TRBV2	TRBJ2-3	TRBD2	few	TGTGCCAGCAGTTTCGGGGGGGGAGATACGCAGTATTTT	CASSFGGGDTQYF
TRBV9	TRBJ1-2	TRBD1	few	TGTGCCAGCAGTGGACAGGGTGGTCTTGATGGCTACACCTTC	CASSGQGGLDGYTF
TRBV29-1	TRBJ1-2	TRBD1	.	TGCAGCGTTCCACAGGGGGGAAACTATGGCTACACCTTC	CSVPQGGNYGYTF
TRBV28	TRBJ2-1	TRBD2	.	TGTGCCAGCAGGCTAGCGGGGAACTACAATGAGCAGTTCTTC	CASRLAGNYNEQFF
TRBV28	TRBJ2-7	.	.	TGTGCCAGCAGTTTGAGTTTGGCGGTTGTGAGCTCCTACGAGCAGTACTTC	CASSLSLAVVSSYEQYF
TRBV12-3/TRBV12-4	TRBJ1-2	.	.	TGTGCCAGCGGGAGAGGAACAGTAATACGTGGCTACACCTTC	CASGRGTVIRGYTF
TRBV29-1	TRBJ2-7	.	.	TGCAGCGTTGGTAAGGGCCCGAGCTCCTACGAGCAGTACTTC	CSVGKGPSSYEQYF
TRBV28	TRBJ1-6	.	few	TGTGCCAGCAGTTTCACGAAGGAGACCCTCCACTTT	CASSFTKETLHF
TRBV11-2	TRBJ2-7	TRBD2	few	TGTGCCAGCAGCCCAAGGGCCGGGACTAGCCCCTACGAGCAGTACTTC	CASSPRAGTSPYEQYF
TRBV2	TRBJ1-4	.	few	TGTGCCAGCAGCCCCGGGGGAGTGGGGAGTGAAAAACTGTTTTTT	CASSPGGVGSEKLFF
TRBV20-1	TRBJ2-3	.	.	TGCAGTGCTAGCCAAGATACGCAGTATTTT	CSASQDTQYF
TRBV10-3	TRBJ2-1	.	.	TGTGCCATCAGTGAGGGGGCCTCCTACGAGCAGTTCTTC	CAISEGASYEQFF
TRBV28	TRBJ2-7	.	few	TGTGCCAGCAGAGGTGTCGGCCCCAGGGGTTACGAGCAGTACTTC	CASRGVGPRGYEQYF
TRBV7-9	TRBJ2-1	.	.	TGTGCCAGCAGCTCAACTTATTCCCACAATGAGCAGTTCTTC	CASSSTYSHNEQFF
TRBV12-3/TRBV12-4	TRBJ2-4	TRBD1	.	TGTGCCAGCAAGGGGAGGACAGGGGGCATCGGTGAGCAGTACTTC	CASKGRTGGIGEQYF